This T cell receptor beta chain was recovered during a study of blood T cell repertoires in COVID-19. Deletions cut 2 bases from V and 0 bases from J, with 8 bases between. This CDR3 comprises 16 residues. Germline V lookup: CDR1 MNHNY, CDR2 SVGAGI (reference sequence). In the original processing: Amplification with reference gene primers provided the estimates of nucleated cell counts. The data were produced by immunoSEQ multiplex PCR, yet TCRdb's version contains in-frame clones alone and is incomplete. V, J and clone size are those of that table, while D and trimming were read from the DNA. The repertoire holds fewer than 80,000 clones, about 87% seen once, with approximately 10% in the top ten.

The rearrangement links TRBV6-6 to TRBJ2-6; weak D call: TRBD1 (5 bases). Sequenced input: peripheral blood. The clonotype was recovered from a human donor in a cohort sampled during active COVID-19. CDR3 protein: CASSYGAVSGANVLTF. Written as DNA, the CDR3 is TGTGCCAGCAGTTACGGGGCTGTCTCTGGGGCCAACGTCCTGACTTTC.